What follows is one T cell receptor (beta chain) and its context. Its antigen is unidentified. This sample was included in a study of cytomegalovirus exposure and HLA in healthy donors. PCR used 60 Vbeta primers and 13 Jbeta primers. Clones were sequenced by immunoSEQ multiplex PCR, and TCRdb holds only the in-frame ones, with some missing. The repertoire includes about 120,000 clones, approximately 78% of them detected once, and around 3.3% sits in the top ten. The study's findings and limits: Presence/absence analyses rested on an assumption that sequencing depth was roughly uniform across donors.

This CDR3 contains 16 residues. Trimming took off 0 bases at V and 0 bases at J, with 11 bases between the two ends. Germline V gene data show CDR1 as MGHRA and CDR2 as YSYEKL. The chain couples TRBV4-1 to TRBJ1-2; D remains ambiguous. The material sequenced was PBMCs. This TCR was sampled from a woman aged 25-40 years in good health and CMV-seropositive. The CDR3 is CASSQDLNRANYGYTF. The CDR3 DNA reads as TGCGCCAGCAGCCAAGATCTTAACAGAGCTAACTATGGCTACACCTTC.